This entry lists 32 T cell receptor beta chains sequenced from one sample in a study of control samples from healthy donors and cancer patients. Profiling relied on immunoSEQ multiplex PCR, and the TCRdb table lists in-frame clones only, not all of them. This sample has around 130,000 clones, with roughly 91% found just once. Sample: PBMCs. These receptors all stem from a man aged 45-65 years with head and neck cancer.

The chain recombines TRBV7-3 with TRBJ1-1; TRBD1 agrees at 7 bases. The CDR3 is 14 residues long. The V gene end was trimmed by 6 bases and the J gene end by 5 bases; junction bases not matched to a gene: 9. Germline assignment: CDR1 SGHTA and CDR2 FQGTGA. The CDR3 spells CASSQGGGGTEAFF. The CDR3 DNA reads TGTGCCAGCAGTCAGGGGGGAGGAGGGACTGAAGCTTTCTTT.

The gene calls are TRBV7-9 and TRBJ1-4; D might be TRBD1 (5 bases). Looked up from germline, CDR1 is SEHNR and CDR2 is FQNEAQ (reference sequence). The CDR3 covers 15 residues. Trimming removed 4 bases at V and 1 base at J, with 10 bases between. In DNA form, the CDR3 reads TGTGCCAGCAGCTCGACAGACCAAACTAATGAAAAACTGTTTTTT. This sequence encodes CASSSTDQTNEKLFF.

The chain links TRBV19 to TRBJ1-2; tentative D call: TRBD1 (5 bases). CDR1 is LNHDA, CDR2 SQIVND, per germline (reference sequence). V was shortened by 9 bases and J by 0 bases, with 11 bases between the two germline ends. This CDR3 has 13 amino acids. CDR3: CASRGFPNYGYTF. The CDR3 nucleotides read TGTGCCAGCCGGGGCTTTCCTAACTATGGCTACACCTTC.

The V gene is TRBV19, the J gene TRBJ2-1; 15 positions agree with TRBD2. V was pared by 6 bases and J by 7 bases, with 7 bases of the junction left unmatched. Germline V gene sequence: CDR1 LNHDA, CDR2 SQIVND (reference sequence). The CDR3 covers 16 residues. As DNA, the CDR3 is TGTGCCAGTAGCCTAGCCGGGACTAGCGGGAGGAATGAGCAGTTCTTC. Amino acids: CASSLAGTSGRNEQFF.

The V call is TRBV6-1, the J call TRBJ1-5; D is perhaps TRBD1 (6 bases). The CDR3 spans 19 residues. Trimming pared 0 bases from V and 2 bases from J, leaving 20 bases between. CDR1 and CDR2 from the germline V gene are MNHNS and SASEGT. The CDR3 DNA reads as TGTGCCAGCAGTGAAGCGCTTCAGGGACAACACTCTGGCAATCAGCCCCAGCATTTT. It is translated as CASSEALQGQHSGNQPQHF.

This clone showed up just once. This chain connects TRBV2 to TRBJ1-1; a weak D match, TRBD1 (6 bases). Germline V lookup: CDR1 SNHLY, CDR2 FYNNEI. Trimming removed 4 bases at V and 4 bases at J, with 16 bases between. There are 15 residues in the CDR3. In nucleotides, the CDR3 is TGTGCCAGCAGTGTAACCCCAGGGGTCGGCACTGAAGCTTTCTTT. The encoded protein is CASSVTPGVGTEAFF.

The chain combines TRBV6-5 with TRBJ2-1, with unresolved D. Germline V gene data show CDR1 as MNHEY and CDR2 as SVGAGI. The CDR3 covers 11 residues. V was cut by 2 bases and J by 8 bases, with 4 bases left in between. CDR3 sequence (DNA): TGTGCCAGCAGTTACGAGGATGAGCAGTTCTTC. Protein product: CASSYEDEQFF.

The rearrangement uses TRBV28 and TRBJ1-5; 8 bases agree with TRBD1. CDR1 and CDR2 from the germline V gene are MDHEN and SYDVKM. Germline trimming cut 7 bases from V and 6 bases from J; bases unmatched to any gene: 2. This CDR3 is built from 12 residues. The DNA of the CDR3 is TGTGCCAGCATAACAGGGGGTCAGCCCCAGCATTTT. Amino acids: CASITGGQPQHF.

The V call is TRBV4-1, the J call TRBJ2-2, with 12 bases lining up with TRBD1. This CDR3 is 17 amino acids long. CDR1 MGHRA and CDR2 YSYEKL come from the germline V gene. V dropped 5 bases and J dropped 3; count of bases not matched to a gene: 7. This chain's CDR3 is CASSKGTGGRYTGELFF. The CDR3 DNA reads TGCGCCAGCAGCAAGGGGACAGGGGGCCGTTACACCGGGGAGCTGTTTTTT.

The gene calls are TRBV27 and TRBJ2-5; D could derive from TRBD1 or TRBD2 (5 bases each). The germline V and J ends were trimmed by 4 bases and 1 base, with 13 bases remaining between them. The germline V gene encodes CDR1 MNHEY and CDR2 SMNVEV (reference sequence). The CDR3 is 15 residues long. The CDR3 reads CASSSHPGRQETQYF. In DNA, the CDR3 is TGTGCCAGCAGTTCCCACCCGGGACGCCAAGAGACCCAGTACTTC.

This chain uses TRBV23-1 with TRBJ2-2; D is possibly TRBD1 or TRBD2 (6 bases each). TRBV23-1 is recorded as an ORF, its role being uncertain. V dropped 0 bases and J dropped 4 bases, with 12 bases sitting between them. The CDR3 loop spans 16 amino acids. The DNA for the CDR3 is TGCGCCAGCAGTCAATCGAGGGGGGATTGCACCGGGGAGCTGTTTTTT. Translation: CASSQSRGDCTGELFF.

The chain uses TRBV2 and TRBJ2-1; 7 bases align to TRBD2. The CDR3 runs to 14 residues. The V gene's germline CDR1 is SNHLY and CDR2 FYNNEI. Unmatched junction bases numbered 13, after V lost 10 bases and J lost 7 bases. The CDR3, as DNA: TGTGCCACCAGCCGGGACTACGGGTGGAATGAGCAGTTCTTC. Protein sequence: CATSRDYGWNEQFF.

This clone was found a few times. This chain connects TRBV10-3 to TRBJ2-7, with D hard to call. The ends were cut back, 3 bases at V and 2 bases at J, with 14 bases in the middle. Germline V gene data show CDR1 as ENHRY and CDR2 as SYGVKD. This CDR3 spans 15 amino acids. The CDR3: CAISDPGEIAYEQYF. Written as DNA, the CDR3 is TGTGCCATCAGTGACCCCGGCGAAATTGCCTACGAGCAGTACTTC.

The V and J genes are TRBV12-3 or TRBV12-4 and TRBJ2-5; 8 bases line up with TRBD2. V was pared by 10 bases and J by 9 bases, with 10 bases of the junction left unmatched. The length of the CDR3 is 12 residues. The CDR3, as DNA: TGTGCCACGGGGGGGCCGGGGAGCCCCCAGTACTTC. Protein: CATGGPGSPQYF.

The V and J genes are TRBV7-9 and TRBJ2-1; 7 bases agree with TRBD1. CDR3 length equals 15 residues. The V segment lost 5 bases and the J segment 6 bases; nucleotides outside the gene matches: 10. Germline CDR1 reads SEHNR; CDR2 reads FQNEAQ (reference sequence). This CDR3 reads CASSKQTGVINEQFF. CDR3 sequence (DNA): TGTGCCAGCAGCAAACAAACAGGGGTGATCAATGAGCAGTTCTTC.

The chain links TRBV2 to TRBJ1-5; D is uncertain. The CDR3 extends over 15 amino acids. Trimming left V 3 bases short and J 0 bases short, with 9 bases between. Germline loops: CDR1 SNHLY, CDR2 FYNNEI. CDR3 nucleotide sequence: TGTGCCAGCAGTGAGTCAGAGGGTAGCAATCAGCCCCAGCATTTT. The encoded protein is CASSESEGSNQPQHF.

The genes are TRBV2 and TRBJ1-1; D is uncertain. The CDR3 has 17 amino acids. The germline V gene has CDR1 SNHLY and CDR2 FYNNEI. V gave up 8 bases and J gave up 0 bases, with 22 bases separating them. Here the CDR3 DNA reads TGTGCCAGCTCCCGACGGATGAGGTCCCCTCTGAACACTGAAGCTTTCTTT. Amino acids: CASSRRMRSPLNTEAFF.

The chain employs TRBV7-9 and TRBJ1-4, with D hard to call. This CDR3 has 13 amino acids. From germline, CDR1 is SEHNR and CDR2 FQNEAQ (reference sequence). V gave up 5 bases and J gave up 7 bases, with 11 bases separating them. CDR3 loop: CASSREGSEKLFF. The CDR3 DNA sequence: TGTGCCAGCAGCCGGGAGGGCAGTGAAAAACTGTTTTTT. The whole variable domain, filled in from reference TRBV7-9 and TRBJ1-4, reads DTGVSQNPRHKITKRGQNVTFRCDPISEHNRLYWYRQTLGQGPEFLTYFQNEAQLEKSRLLSDRFSAERPKGSFSTLEIQRTEQGDSAMYLCASSREGSEKLFFGSGTQLSVL.

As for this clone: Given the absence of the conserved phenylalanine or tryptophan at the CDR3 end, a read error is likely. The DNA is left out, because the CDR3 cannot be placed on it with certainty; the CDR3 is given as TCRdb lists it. Here the CDR3 reads CASSSRRQPPFL. V and J are TRBV28 and TRBJ1-2; the D call of TRBD1 is as the table states it, not checked on the DNA. The germline V gene has CDR1 MDHEN and CDR2 SYDVKM. The CDR3 is 12 residues long, counting both termini.

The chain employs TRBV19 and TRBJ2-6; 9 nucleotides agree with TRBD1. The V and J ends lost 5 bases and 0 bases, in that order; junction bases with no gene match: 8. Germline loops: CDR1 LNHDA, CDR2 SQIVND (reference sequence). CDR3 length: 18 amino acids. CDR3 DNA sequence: TGTGCCAGTAGTCCCAGGACAGGGGCCGTCTCTGGGGCCAACGTCCTGACTTTC. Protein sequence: CASSPRTGAVSGANVLTF.

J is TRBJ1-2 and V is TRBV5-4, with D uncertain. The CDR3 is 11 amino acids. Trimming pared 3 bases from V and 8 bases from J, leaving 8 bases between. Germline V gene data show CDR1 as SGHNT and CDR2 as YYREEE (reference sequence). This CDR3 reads CASSSDWGYTF. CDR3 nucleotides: TGTGCCAGCAGCTCCGACTGGGGCTACACCTTC.

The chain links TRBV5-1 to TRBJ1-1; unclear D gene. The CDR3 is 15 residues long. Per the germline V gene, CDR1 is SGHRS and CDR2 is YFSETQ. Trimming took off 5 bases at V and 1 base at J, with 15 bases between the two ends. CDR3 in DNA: TGCGCCAGCAGTCTGAGGGTACCCGCGAACACTGAAGCTTTCTTT. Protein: CASSLRVPANTEAFF.

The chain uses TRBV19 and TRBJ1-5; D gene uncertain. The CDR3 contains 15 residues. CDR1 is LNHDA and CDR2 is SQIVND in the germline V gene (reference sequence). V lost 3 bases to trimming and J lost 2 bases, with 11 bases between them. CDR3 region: CASSISHPGNQPQHF. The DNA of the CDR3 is TGTGCCAGTAGTATCAGTCACCCGGGCAATCAGCCCCAGCATTTT.

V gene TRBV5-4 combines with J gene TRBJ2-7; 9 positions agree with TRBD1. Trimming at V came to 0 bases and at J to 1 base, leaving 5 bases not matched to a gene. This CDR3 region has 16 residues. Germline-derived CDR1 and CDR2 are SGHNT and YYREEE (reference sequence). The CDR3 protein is CASSLGGQGTSYEQYF. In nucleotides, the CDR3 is TGTGCCAGCAGCTTGGGGGGACAGGGTACGTCCTACGAGCAGTACTTC.

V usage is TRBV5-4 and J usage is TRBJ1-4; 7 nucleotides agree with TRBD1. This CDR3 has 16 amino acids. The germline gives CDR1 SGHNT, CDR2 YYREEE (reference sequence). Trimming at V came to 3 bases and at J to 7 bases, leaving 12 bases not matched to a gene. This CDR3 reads CASSSDRQGAVEKLFF. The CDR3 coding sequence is TGTGCCAGCAGCTCGGACAGACAGGGAGCGGTTGAAAAACTGTTTTTT.

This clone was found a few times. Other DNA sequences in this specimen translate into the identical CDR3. The DNA for the CDR3 is TGTGCCAGCTCACAAACAGGGGAAAACACTGAAGCTTTCTTT. It yields the protein CASSQTGENTEAFF. The chain couples TRBV18 to TRBJ1-1; TRBD1 agrees at 7 bases. The V gene's germline CDR1 is KGHSH and CDR2 LQKENI. Losses at the gene ends were 4 bases for V and 2 bases for J; bases not matched to a gene: 4. This CDR3 spans 14 amino acids.

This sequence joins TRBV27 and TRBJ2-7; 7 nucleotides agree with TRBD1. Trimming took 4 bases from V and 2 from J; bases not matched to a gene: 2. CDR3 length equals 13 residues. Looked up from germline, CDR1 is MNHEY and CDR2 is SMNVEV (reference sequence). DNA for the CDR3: TGTGCCAGCAGTTCGGGACAGCCCTACGAGCAGTACTTC. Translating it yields CASSSGQPYEQYF.

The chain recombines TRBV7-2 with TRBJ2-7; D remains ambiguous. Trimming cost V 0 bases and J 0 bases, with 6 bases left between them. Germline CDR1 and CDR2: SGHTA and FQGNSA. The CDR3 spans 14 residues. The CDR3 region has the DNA TGTGCCAGCAGCTTAGCCCGAAGCTCCTACGAGCAGTACTTC. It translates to CASSLARSSYEQYF. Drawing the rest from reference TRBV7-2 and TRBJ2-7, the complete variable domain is GAGVSQSPSNKVTEKGKDVELRCDPISGHTALYWYRQSLGQGLEFLIYFQGNSAPDKSGLPSDRFSAERTGGSVSTLTIQRTQQEDSAVYLCASSLARSSYEQYFGPGTRLTVT.

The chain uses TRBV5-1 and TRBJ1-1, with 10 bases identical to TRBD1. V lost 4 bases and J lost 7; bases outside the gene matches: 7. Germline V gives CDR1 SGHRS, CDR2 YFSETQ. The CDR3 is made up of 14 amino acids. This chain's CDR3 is CASSQGTGEVEAFF. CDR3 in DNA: TGCGCCAGCAGCCAGGGGACAGGGGAGGTTGAAGCTTTCTTT.

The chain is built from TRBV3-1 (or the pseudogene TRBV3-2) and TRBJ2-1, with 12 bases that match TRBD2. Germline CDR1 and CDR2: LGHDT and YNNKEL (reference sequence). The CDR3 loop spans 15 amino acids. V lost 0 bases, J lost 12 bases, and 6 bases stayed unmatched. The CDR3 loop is CASSQDLAGGLAQFF. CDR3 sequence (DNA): TGTGCCAGCAGCCAAGATCTAGCGGGAGGGCTGGCGCAGTTCTTC.

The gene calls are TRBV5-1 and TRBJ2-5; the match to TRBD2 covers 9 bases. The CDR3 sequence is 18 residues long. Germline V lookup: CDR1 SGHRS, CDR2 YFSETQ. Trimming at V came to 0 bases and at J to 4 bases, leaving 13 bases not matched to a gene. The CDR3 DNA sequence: TGCGCCAGCAGCTTGGCTGACTTCCGGGCGGGAGGGGGAGAGACCCAGTACTTC. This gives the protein CASSLADFRAGGGETQYF.

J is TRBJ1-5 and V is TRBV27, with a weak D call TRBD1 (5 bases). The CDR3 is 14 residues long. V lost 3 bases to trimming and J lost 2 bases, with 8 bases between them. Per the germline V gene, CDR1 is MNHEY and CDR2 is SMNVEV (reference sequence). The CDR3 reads CASSLTDGNQPQHF. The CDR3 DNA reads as TGTGCCAGCAGTTTGACAGACGGCAATCAGCCCCAGCATTTT.